These T cell receptor beta chains were read from a single sample in a study of T cell responses to AZD1222 COVID-19 vaccine. TCRdb's table, derived via immunoSEQ multiplex PCR, lists solely in-frame clones and lacks some. The table includes about 160,000 clones, roughly 92% detected once. The starting material was peripheral blood, obtained 28 days after the second AZD1222 dose. These receptors all stem from an adult who received the AZD1222 COVID-19 vaccine. Both conserved end residues are trimmed from each CDR3. The D gene is left open where the match is weak.

. TRBV10-2 ASSGGHEKLF
TRBD2 TRBV5-5 ASRGGGGQETQY
TRBD2 TRBV25-1 ASSGKALAGHNEQF
. TRBV2 ASSERGDEQF
TRBD1 TRBV2 ASSEAGQGVLANYGYT
. TRBV30 AWSVRGAEDTQY
. TRBV5-1 ASSLGYEQY
. TRBV7-9 ASSSHDRPGRLNYGYT
TRBD2 TRBV6-5 ASSLAGGNEQF
TRBD1 TRBV3-1/TRBV3-2 ASSPLTGGVGETQY
. TRBV2 ASSESAVDYNEQF
TRBD1 TRBV6-6 ASSYSQGATSPLH